This TCR beta chain stems from a study of metastatic and nonmetastatic thyroid tumors. In the study overall: Repertoires from blood and tumor or nodule tissue of malignant and benign thyroid patients were compared.

On this clone: Its antigen is unknown.

V lost 0 bases to trimming and J lost 7 bases, with 15 bases between them. Germline loops: CDR1 KGHSH, CDR2 LQKENI. This CDR3 contains 15 residues. General study findings and limits: Significantly greater TCR beta diversity was reportedly found in malignant thyroid tumors than in benign nodules (in blood and tumor).

There were no patients who had received any treatment before thyroid surgery. Per the original data handling: Across clinicopathological groups, CDR3 differences served as the basis for building a distant-metastasis classifier for papillary thyroid cancer. TCRdb redid the clone calls on the PCR reads using MiXCR. These V and J calls originate from TCRdb's pipeline instead of the authors' own analysis. The table includes roughly 20,000 clones, over 20% detected once. Material: adjacent normal tissue. The source of this sequence is a female donor with papillary thyroid cancer or a benign thyroid nodule (not recorded which). Some clones in this sample may be carry-over from other donors' samples. This rearrangement joins TRBV18 to TRBJ1-2; D is undetermined. This CDR3 is CASSPPSLLAGGYTF. The CDR3 nucleotides read TGTGCCAGCTCACCACCGAGCCTTCTAGCAGGTGGCTACACCTTC.